This TCR beta chain comes out of a study of early T cells in non-severe SARS-CoV-2 infection. This clonotype appeared a few times. With 0 bases removed from V and 6 bases from J, the gap between germline ends came to 6 bases. CDR3 size: 12 residues. Looked up from germline, CDR1 is MNHEY and CDR2 is SVGAGI. Each CDR3 protein gets one entry after TCRdb re-called the 5' RACE reads with MiXCR. The sample lists about 85,000 distinct CDR3 sequences, about an eighth occurring once. The specimen was whole blood. This chain connects TRBV6-5 to TRBJ2-7, with D hard to call. The origin of this receptor is an adult who was a healthcare worker with PCR-confirmed SARS-CoV-2 infection or an uninfected control (not recorded which). The CDR3 DNA follows: TGTGCCAGCAGTTACTCGAATAGCGAGCAGTACTTC. As protein: CASSYSNSEQYF.